These T cell receptor beta chains were read from a single sample in a study of blood T cell repertoires in COVID-19. Sequencing was performed with immunoSEQ multiplex PCR; in TCRdb, only in-frame clones are kept and a portion is missing. The data hold more than 200,000 clones, with around nine tenths observed a single time. Sequences were obtained from PBMCs or T cells enriched from blood (not recorded which). The origin of the receptors is a woman aged 50 to 65 who had recovered from COVID-19. The CDR3 runs from the conserved cysteine through the conserved F or W. D genes are given only for firm matches. The size entry is marked missing in some rows and otherwise reads once, few, many or a size class.

DNA: TGTGCCAGCAGCGTAGGACTCTCTGGGGCCAACGTCCTGACTTTC; CDR3: CASSVGLSGANVLTF; D: -; J: TRBJ2-6; V: TRBV9; size: -
DNA: TGTGCCAGCAGCTTCGACAGGGCCTCCTACGAGCAGTACTTC; CDR3: CASSFDRASYEQYF; D: TRBD1; J: TRBJ2-7; V: TRBV7-8; size: -
DNA: TGTGCCAGCACCCCCCTCGGTGCCGGGACTAGCGGGAGAGACAGGGAGCAGTTCTTC; CDR3: CASTPLGAGTSGRDREQFF; D: TRBD2; J: TRBJ2-1; V: TRBV28; size: -
DNA: TGTGCCAGCAGCTCCGGGACAGGGGTTAATGGCTACACCTTC; CDR3: CASSSGTGVNGYTF; D: TRBD1; J: TRBJ1-2; V: TRBV7-2; size: -
DNA: TGCGCCAGCAGCCATGGGGAGATTGGGACAGGCTCCTACGAGCAGTACTTC; CDR3: CASSHGEIGTGSYEQYF; D: TRBD1; J: TRBJ2-7; V: TRBV4-1; size: once
DNA: TGTGCCAGCAGCCTAGGGGCTAGCGGGAGGACTCTCTCCTACGAGCAGTACTTC; CDR3: CASSLGASGRTLSYEQYF; D: TRBD2; J: TRBJ2-7; V: TRBV7-2; size: -
DNA: TGTGCCAGCGTCAAGGCCGGGACTAACCAAGAGACCCAGTACTTC; CDR3: CASVKAGTNQETQYF; D: TRBD2; J: TRBJ2-5; V: TRBV6-6; size: -
DNA: TGTGCCGCGCAAGACAGGGGCTACTCTGGAAACACCATATATTTT; CDR3: CAAQDRGYSGNTIYF; D: TRBD1; J: TRBJ1-3; V: TRBV10-3; size: -
DNA: TGTGCCAGCTCAAGGGAGTACAATGAGCAGTTCTTC; CDR3: CASSREYNEQFF; D: -; J: TRBJ2-1; V: TRBV18; size: -
DNA: TGTGCCAGCAGCATGGGAGCGGGAGCGGGAGATACGCAGTATTTT; CDR3: CASSMGAGAGDTQYF; D: TRBD2; J: TRBJ2-3; V: TRBV11-2; size: -
DNA: TGTGCCAGCAGCGTAGGACTGGGCGGGAATGAAAAACTGTTTTTT; CDR3: CASSVGLGGNEKLFF; D: -; J: TRBJ1-4; V: TRBV9; size: once
DNA: TGTGCCAGCAGCTTAGACCCCGGGACTTCAAACTCCTACGAGCAGTACTTC; CDR3: CASSLDPGTSNSYEQYF; D: -; J: TRBJ2-7; V: TRBV7-9; size: -
DNA: TGTGCCAGCTCACACCGACTGGGAGACCACACCGGGGAGCTGTTTTTT; CDR3: CASSHRLGDHTGELFF; D: -; J: TRBJ2-2; V: TRBV18; size: -
DNA: TGTGCCTGGAGTGTAAGGTCGACAGGGGGCTCTCCACCCCTCCACTTT; CDR3: CAWSVRSTGGSPPLHF; D: TRBD1; J: TRBJ1-6; V: TRBV30; size: -